What follows are 30 T cell receptor beta chains derived from one specimen sequenced in a study of cytomegalovirus exposure and HLA in healthy donors. Both 60 Vbeta primers and 13 Jbeta primers went into the PCR. TCRdb keeps only in-frame clones here, not all; method: immunoSEQ multiplex PCR. Of fewer than 95,000 clones in the sample, more than 70% are singletons; the top ten hold approximately 2%. Sequenced sample: PBMCs. These TCRs come from a man younger than 35 in good health and CMV-seronegative.

This rearrangement joins TRBV6-5 to TRBJ1-1, with 8 bases lining up with TRBD1. CDR1 is MNHEY, CDR2 SVGAGI, per germline. Germline trimming cut 2 bases from V and 4 bases from J; bases unmatched to any gene: 6. The CDR3 has 15 residues. The CDR3 here is CASSYPATGGTEAFF. The DNA for the CDR3 is TGTGCCAGCAGTTACCCCGCAACAGGGGGCACTGAAGCTTTCTTT.

The rearrangement joins TRBV30 to TRBJ1-5; D is possibly TRBD1 (5 bases). Trimming pared 0 bases from V and 4 bases from J, leaving 10 bases between. The CDR3 length is 14 residues. Looked up from germline, CDR1 is GTSNPN and CDR2 is SVGIG (reference sequence). DNA for the CDR3: TGTGCCTGGAGTGTAGGGGCGGGAAATCAGCCCCAGCATTTT. This gives the protein CAWSVGAGNQPQHF.

The V and J genes are TRBV18 and TRBJ2-5; 9 positions match TRBD2. This CDR3 is built from 16 residues. Unmatched junction bases numbered 8, after V lost 3 bases and J lost 3 bases. Germline V lookup: CDR1 KGHSH, CDR2 LQKENI. DNA for the CDR3: TGTGCCAGCTCACCCCGACTAGCGGTGGGAAAAGAGACCCAGTACTTC. Its translation: CASSPRLAVGKETQYF. The full variable domain, with the rest looked up from reference TRBV18 and TRBJ2-5, is NAGVMQNPRHLVRRRGQEARLRCSPMKGHSHVYWYRQLPEEGLKFMVYLQKENIIDESGMPKERFSAEFPKEGPSILRIQQVVRGDSAAYFCASSPRLAVGKETQYFGPGTRLLVL.

The chain carries TRBV6-6 and TRBJ1-2, with no clear D. Trimming pared 8 bases from V and 6 bases from J, leaving 19 bases between. Germline CDR1 reads MNHNY; CDR2 reads SVGAGI (reference sequence). There are 14 residues in the CDR3. As DNA, the CDR3 is TGTGCCAGCCTAAGAGGCGGGGAAGGCGATGGCTACACCTTC. Translated, it gives CASLRGGEGDGYTF.

The chain uses TRBV5-1 and TRBJ2-3; TRBD1 matches 7 bases. Germline trimming cut 4 bases from V and 8 bases from J; bases unmatched to any gene: 10. This CDR3 has 14 amino acids. The germline gives CDR1 SGHRS, CDR2 YFSETQ. The CDR3 loop reads CASSLRQGEGTQYF. The CDR3 DNA is TGCGCCAGCAGCCTCAGACAGGGTGAGGGTACGCAGTATTTT.

V usage is TRBV5-1 and J usage is TRBJ2-3; D might be TRBD2 (7 bases). CDR1 is SGHRS, CDR2 YFSETQ, per germline. Between the trimmed V and J ends, which lost 6 bases and 0 bases, there was a span of 14 bases. The CDR3 runs to 15 residues. CDR3 amino acids: CASNGGGLSTDTQYF. CDR3 nucleotides: TGCGCCAGCAATGGCGGGGGCCTTAGCACAGATACGCAGTATTTT.

The J gene is TRBJ2-4, the V gene TRBV11-1; possibly TRBD1 for D (6 bases). In germline, CDR1 is SGHAT, CDR2 FQDESV (reference sequence). The CDR3 extends over 18 amino acids. Trimming removed 5 bases from V and 7 bases from J, with 27 bases in between. This CDR3 is CASSPPRGTLGVLNIQYF. In nucleotides, the CDR3 is TGTGCCAGCAGCCCCCCTAGGGGGACGCTAGGGGTTTTGAACATTCAGTACTTC.

This chain uses TRBV7-9 with TRBJ1-2; 7 bases fit TRBD1. Looked up from germline, CDR1 is SEHNR and CDR2 is FQNEAQ (reference sequence). V lost 5 bases to trimming and J lost 7 bases; unmatched junction nucleotides: 13. This CDR3 is 15 amino acids long. CDR3 nucleotide sequence: TGTGCCAGCAGCGCACGGGCAGGGGGTTCGGGTGGCTACACCTTC. It codes for CASSARAGGSGGYTF.

The V gene is TRBV6-5, the J gene TRBJ2-7, with D maybe TRBD2 (6 bases). This CDR3 comprises 13 residues. Germline V gene sequence: CDR1 MNHEY, CDR2 SVGAGI. V lost 4 bases and J 4 bases, leaving 11 bases between the germline ends. CDR3 sequence (DNA): TGTGCCAGCAGTTCGGGACTCACGTACGAGCAGTACTTC. This gives the protein CASSSGLTYEQYF.

The J gene is TRBJ2-7, the V gene TRBV6-1; 12 bases align to TRBD1. V lost 8 bases and J lost 7; bases outside the gene matches: 3. The CDR3 runs 12 residues. CDR1 MNHNS and CDR2 SASEGT come from the germline V gene. CDR3 coding DNA: TGTGCCAGCGGGACAGGGGGCTTTGAGCAGTACTTC. This gives the protein CASGTGGFEQYF.

The J gene is TRBJ2-2, the V gene TRBV7-2, with 8 bases fitting TRBD1. CDR1 SGHTA and CDR2 FQGNSA come from the germline V gene. This CDR3 has 14 amino acids. The V gene end was trimmed by 2 bases and the J gene end by 5 bases; junction bases not matched to a gene: 1. The DNA for the CDR3 is TGTGCCAGCAGCTTACGACAGGGGACCGGGGAGCTGTTTTTT. Encoded protein: CASSLRQGTGELFF.

J is TRBJ1-2 and V is TRBV29-1; 8 bases line up with TRBD1. V lost 1 base, J lost 0 bases, and 16 bases stayed unmatched. The germline V gene has CDR1 SQVTM and CDR2 ANQGSEA. The CDR3 runs 19 residues. The CDR3 region is CSVEAQSGTGNYPNYGYTF. The CDR3 DNA is TGCAGCGTTGAAGCCCAAAGCGGGACAGGAAATTATCCTAACTATGGCTACACCTTC.

This chain links TRBV5-1 with TRBJ2-7; the match to TRBD1 covers 8 bases. Losses at the gene ends were 3 bases for V and 3 bases for J; bases not matched to a gene: 8. The CDR3 is 15 amino acids. Germline V CDR1 and CDR2: SGHRS, YFSETQ. The CDR3: CASSSWRQGIYEQYF. The CDR3 DNA reads TGCGCCAGCAGCTCCTGGAGACAGGGGATCTACGAGCAGTACTTC.

This rearrangement joins TRBV2 to TRBJ2-1; 7 bases match TRBD1. J lost 3 bases, V lost 4 bases, and 6 bases had no gene match. CDR3 length: 15 amino acids. CDR1 is SNHLY, CDR2 FYNNEI, per germline. This chain's CDR3 is CASSADAGGYNEQFF. The CDR3 DNA sequence: TGTGCCAGCAGTGCTGACGCAGGGGGCTACAATGAGCAGTTCTTC.

This clone turned up a few times. CDR3 nucleotide sequence: TGTGCCAGCAGTTTATCGCAGGGACTCGAGACGTACGAGCAGTACTTC. It specifies CASSLSQGLETYEQYF. The rearrangement uses TRBV27 and TRBJ2-7; a possible D gene is TRBD2 (6 bases). The CDR3 spans 16 residues. Looked up from germline, CDR1 is MNHEY and CDR2 is SMNVEV (reference sequence). Trimming removed 0 bases from V and 4 bases from J, with 16 bases in between.

The V gene is TRBV5-1, the J gene TRBJ1-1; tentative D call: TRBD1 (6 bases). The CDR3 is 15 amino acids. With 0 bases removed from V and 5 bases from J, the gap between germline ends came to 14 bases. Germline V gene sequence: CDR1 SGHRS, CDR2 YFSETQ. The CDR3 sequence: CASSLVAGARTEAFF. The CDR3 coding sequence is TGCGCCAGCAGCTTGGTGGCAGGGGCTCGTACTGAAGCTTTCTTT.

This clone was seen a single time. The chain uses TRBV5-1 and TRBJ2-5; 14 nucleotides match TRBD2. Germline V gives CDR1 SGHRS, CDR2 YFSETQ. With 4 bases clipped from V and 1 base from J, the junction kept 6 bases outside the gene matches. The CDR3 has 17 residues. CDR3 bases: TGCGCCAGCAGCGAAGGGACTAGCGGGGGATCCCAAGAGACCCAGTACTTC. Its protein is CASSEGTSGGSQETQYF.

The V call is TRBV9, the J call TRBJ1-6; D is unresolved. The CDR3 contains 16 residues. Germline CDR1 and CDR2: SGDLS and YYNGEE. V was cut by 0 bases and J by 0 bases, with 7 bases left in between. CDR3 sequence (DNA): TGTGCCAGCAGCGTAGAAGGGAGCTCCTATAATTCACCCCTCCACTTT. Translating it yields CASSVEGSSYNSPLHF.

The chain has TRBV5-6 and TRBJ1-2; 9 nucleotides match TRBD1. CDR3 length: 16 amino acids. With V trimmed by 0 bases and J by 8 bases, 11 bases remained unmatched. Per germline, CDR1 SGHDT and CDR2 YYEEEE. As DNA, the CDR3 is TGTGCCAGCAGCTTGGAGGGGACAGGGTCTTCGTGGGGCTACACCTTC. Amino acids: CASSLEGTGSSWGYTF.

This rearrangement joins TRBV7-8 to TRBJ1-1; D unclear. The V and J ends lost 5 bases and 5 bases respectively, with 15 bases between them. The germline CDR1 and CDR2 sequences are SGHVS and FQNEAQ. The CDR3 is 14 amino acids. DNA for the CDR3: TGTGCCAGCAGCCCAGCTCGGGGTAGAACTGAAGCTTTCTTT. It translates to CASSPARGRTEAFF.

The chain carries TRBV19 and TRBJ1-1; D is uncertain. This CDR3 is built from 13 residues. Germline CDR1 is LNHDA and CDR2 is SQIVND (reference sequence). V lost 4 bases, J lost 5 bases, and 11 bases lay in between. The CDR3 DNA reads as TGTGCCAGTAGTACCCAGGTCTGGACTGAAGCTTTCTTT. This gives the protein CASSTQVWTEAFF. Full variable domain (missing parts from reference TRBV19 and TRBJ1-1): DGGITQSPKYLFRKEGQNVTLSCEQNLNHDAMYWYRQDPGQGLRLIYYSQIVNDFQKGDIAEGYSVSREKKESFPLTVTSAQKNPTAFYLCASSTQVWTEAFFGQGTRLTVV.

This chain links TRBV6-6 with TRBJ2-7, with TRBD2 identical over 7 bases. Germline-derived CDR1 and CDR2 are MNHNY and SVGAGI (reference sequence). V lost 8 bases, J lost 0 bases, and 7 bases stayed unmatched. This CDR3 comprises 14 residues. CDR3 region: CASQERGISYEQYF. CDR3 DNA: TGTGCCAGCCAAGAGCGGGGAATCTCCTACGAGCAGTACTTC.

The genes are TRBV19 and TRBJ1-1, with TRBD1 as a possible D gene (6 bases). CDR1 is LNHDA and CDR2 is SQIVND in the germline V gene (reference sequence). With 1 base removed from V and 6 bases from J, the gap between germline ends came to 12 bases. This CDR3 contains 14 residues. DNA of the CDR3: TGTGCCAGTAGTATAGGAAGGAAGGGGGCTGAAGCTTTCTTT. Protein sequence: CASSIGRKGAEAFF.

The chain is built from TRBV18 and TRBJ1-4, with D possibly being TRBD1 (6 bases). This CDR3 region has 15 residues. Germline CDR1 is KGHSH and CDR2 is LQKENI. V lost 2 bases and J lost 5, with 12 bases in between. CDR3 amino acids: CASSPFRGENEKLFF. The CDR3 region has the DNA TGTGCCAGCTCACCATTCAGGGGCGAGAATGAAAAACTGTTTTTT.

The chain employs TRBV7-6 and TRBJ2-2, with unresolved D. The CDR3 spans 13 residues. V gave up 8 bases and J gave up 1 base, with 8 bases separating them. Germline V lookup: CDR1 SGHVS, CDR2 FNYEAQ. CDR3 region: CASVRMNTGELFF. CDR3 DNA sequence: TGTGCCAGCGTTAGAATGAACACCGGGGAGCTGTTTTTT. Looking up the rest from reference TRBV7-6 and TRBJ2-2 gives the full variable domain: GAGVSQSPRYKVTKRGQDVALRCDPISGHVSLYWYRQALGQGPEFLTYFNYEAQQDKSGLPNDRFSAERPEGSISTLTIQRTEQRDSAMYRCASVRMNTGELFFGEGSRLTVL.

The rearrangement links TRBV6-6 to TRBJ2-5; 7 bases align to TRBD2. Germline values: CDR1 MNHNY, CDR2 SVGAGI (reference sequence). With V trimmed by 5 bases and J by 7 bases, 4 bases remained unmatched. The CDR3 consists of 12 residues. For the CDR3, the DNA is TGTGCCAGCAGTGGCACGGGAGGGACCCAGTACTTC. It specifies CASSGTGGTQYF.

V gene TRBV13 combines with J gene TRBJ2-3; D possibly corresponds to TRBD2 (6 bases). Trimming left V 8 bases short and J 5 bases short, with 8 bases between. This CDR3 has 11 amino acids. Germline V CDR1 and CDR2: PRHDT, FYEKMQ (reference sequence). The CDR3 DNA reads as TGTGCCAGCTCCGGGGGAGATACGCAGTATTTT. Its translation: CASSGGDTQYF.

V and J are TRBV18 and TRBJ1-2; D is possibly TRBD1 (5 bases). The CDR3 is made up of 17 amino acids. Germline CDR1 KGHSH, CDR2 LQKENI. Trimming pared 0 bases from V and 2 bases from J, leaving 16 bases between. The DNA of the CDR3 is TGTGCCAGCTCACCACCAAGGGGCCGGGGGACCAACTATGGCTACACCTTC. Translation: CASSPPRGRGTNYGYTF.

The rearrangement links TRBV27 to TRBJ2-1, with 7 bases lining up with TRBD1. CDR3 length: 16 amino acids. From germline, CDR1 is MNHEY and CDR2 SMNVEV (reference sequence). V was clipped by 3 bases and J by 4 bases; unmatched bases: 9. CDR3 sequence (DNA): TGTGCCAGCAGTTTCGACAGGGAAGGGCTTTACAATGAGCAGTTCTTC. Its protein product is CASSFDREGLYNEQFF.

The chain is built from TRBV6-6 and TRBJ2-7; D possibly corresponds to TRBD1 (6 bases). V lost 5 bases, J lost 3 bases, and 11 bases lay in between. CDR1 is MNHNY, CDR2 SVGAGI, per germline (reference sequence). The CDR3 contains 13 residues. CDR3 nucleotide sequence: TGTGCCAGCAGTCCAGGGGCTCGCTACGAGCAGTACTTC. Its translation: CASSPGARYEQYF.